The 7 T cell receptor beta chains in this list originate from one sample, sequenced in a study of OX40 agonist ivuxolimab in advanced cancers. Libraries were built with the immunoSEQ multiplex PCR assay. The source is immuneACCESS, and TCRdb retained only in-frame sequences with V and J called. Part of the clones is not carried over; for the studies checked, unresolved V genes explain less than half of this, and the remainder is unexplained. The sample has fewer than 20,000 clones on record, about 86% of them singletons. The biggest ten clones account for less than 55% of the sample. The source was CD4+ or CD8+ T cells sorted from blood, collected in a trial of the OX40 agonist ivuxolimab. These receptors were obtained from an adult with an advanced solid tumor such as melanoma, head and neck, liver or kidney cancer.

The chain joins TRBV21-1 to TRBJ2-5; TRBD1 was called by the table and not checked on the DNA. TRBV21-1 is termed a pseudogene. The CDR3 runs 12 residues. The CDR3 DNA follows: TGTGCCATAGGGGGCGCGGGAGAGACCCAGTACTTC. Its translation is CAIGGAGETQYF.

The rearrangement uses TRBV2 and TRBJ2-5; D ambiguous. Germline V gene data show CDR1 as SNHLY and CDR2 as FYNNEI. The CDR3 consists of 10 residues. The V end lost 4 bases, the J end lost 5 bases, and 2 bases lay between the germline ends. The CDR3 is CASSGETQYF. CDR3 bases: TGTGCCAGCAGTGGGGAGACCCAGTACTTC.

This clone was counted a single time. The chain joins TRBV6-4 to TRBJ2-3; unclear D gene. V lost 2 bases, J lost 4 bases, and 4 bases lay in between. The CDR3 is made up of 12 amino acids. Germline V CDR1 and CDR2: MRHNA, SNTAGT. The CDR3 sequence: CASSDPSDTQYF. As DNA, the CDR3 is TGTGCCAGCAGTGACCCCTCAGATACGCAGTATTTT.

The CDR3 DNA reads TGTGCCACAGGCGGAGGGGGCGAATACGGGGACTATGGCTACACCTTC. It specifies CATGGGGEYGDYGYTF. The chain has TRBV28 and TRBJ1-2, with TRBD1 identical over 7 bases. The CDR3 spans 16 residues. J gave up 3 bases and V 10 bases, and 17 bases lay outside the gene matches. Germline V gene data show CDR1 as MDHEN and CDR2 as SYDVKM.

The V gene is TRBV9, the J gene TRBJ2-1; TRBD2 matches at 9 bases. The CDR3 is made up of 16 amino acids. With 0 bases clipped from V and 5 bases from J, the junction kept 6 bases outside the gene matches. Germline assignment: CDR1 SGDLS and CDR2 YYNGEE. CDR3 sequence: CASSVDAGGFDNEQFF. CDR3 coding DNA: TGTGCCAGCAGCGTAGACGCGGGGGGGTTTGACAATGAGCAGTTCTTC.

The CDR3 spells CASSQVYLEQETQYF. As DNA, the CDR3 is TGCGCCAGCAGCCAAGTATATCTAGAGCAAGAGACCCAGTACTTC. The rearrangement joins TRBV4-1 to TRBJ2-5, with D hard to call. This CDR3 has 15 residues. Trimming shortened V by 1 base and J by 2 bases, and 11 bases separated the two germline ends. In germline, CDR1 is MGHRA, CDR2 YSYEKL.

This clone was detected a few times. The rearrangement uses TRBV19 and TRBJ2-7, with 8 nucleotides matching TRBD1. CDR1 LNHDA and CDR2 SQIVND come from the germline V gene (reference sequence). The CDR3 totals 14 residues. The junction had 5 bases not matched to a gene; V was cut back by 4 bases and J by 3 bases. CDR3 DNA sequence: TGTGCCAGTAGTACTTCCGGGACAGGCTACGAGCAGTACTTC. It translates to CASSTSGTGYEQYF.